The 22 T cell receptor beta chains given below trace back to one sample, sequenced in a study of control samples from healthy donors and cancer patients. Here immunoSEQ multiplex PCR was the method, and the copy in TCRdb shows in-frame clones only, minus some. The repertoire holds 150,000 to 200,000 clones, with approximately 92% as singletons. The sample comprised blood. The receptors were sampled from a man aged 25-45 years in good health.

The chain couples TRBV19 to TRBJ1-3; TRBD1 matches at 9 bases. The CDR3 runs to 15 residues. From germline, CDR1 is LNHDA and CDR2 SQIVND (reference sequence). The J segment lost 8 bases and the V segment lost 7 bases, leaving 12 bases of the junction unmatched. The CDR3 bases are TGTGCCAGTACCGAACTCCGGGACAGGGTGGACACCATATATTTT. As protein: CASTELRDRVDTIYF.

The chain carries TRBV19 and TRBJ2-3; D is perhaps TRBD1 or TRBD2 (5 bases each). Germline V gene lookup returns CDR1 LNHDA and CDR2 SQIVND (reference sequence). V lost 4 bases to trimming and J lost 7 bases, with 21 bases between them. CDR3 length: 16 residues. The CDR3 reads CASSKTGTLGINTQYF. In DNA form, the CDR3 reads TGTGCCAGTAGTAAAACCGGGACCCTGGGGATTAATACGCAGTATTTT.

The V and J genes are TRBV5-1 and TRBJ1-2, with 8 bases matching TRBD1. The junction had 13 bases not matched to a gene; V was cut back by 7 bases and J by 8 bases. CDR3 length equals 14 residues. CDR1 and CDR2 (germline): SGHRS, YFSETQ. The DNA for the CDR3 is TGCGCCAGCGGCAGACAGGGGACTACGGAGGGCTACACCTTC. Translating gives CASGRQGTTEGYTF.

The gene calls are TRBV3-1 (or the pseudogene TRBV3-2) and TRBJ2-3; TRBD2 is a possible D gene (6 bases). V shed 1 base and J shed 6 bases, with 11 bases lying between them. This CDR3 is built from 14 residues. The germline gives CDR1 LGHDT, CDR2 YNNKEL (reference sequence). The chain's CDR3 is CASSQGTEGDTQYF. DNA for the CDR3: TGTGCCAGCAGCCAAGGGACGGAGGGGGATACGCAGTATTTT.

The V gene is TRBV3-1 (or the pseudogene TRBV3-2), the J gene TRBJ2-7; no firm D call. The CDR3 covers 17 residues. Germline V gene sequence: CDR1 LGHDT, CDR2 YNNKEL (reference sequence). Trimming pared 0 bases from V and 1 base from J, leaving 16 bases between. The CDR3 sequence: CASSQDSVGLSSYEQYF. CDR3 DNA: TGTGCCAGCAGCCAAGATAGTGTAGGTCTATCGTCCTACGAGCAGTACTTC.

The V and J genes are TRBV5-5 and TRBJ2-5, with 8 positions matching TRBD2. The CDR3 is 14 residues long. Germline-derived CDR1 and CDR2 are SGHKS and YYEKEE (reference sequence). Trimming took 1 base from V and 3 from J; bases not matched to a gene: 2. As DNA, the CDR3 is TGTGCCAGCAGCTTGCCGGGAGGGAAAGAGACCCAGTACTTC. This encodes CASSLPGGKETQYF. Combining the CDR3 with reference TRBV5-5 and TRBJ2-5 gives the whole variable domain DAGVTQSPTHLIKTRGQQVTLRCSPISGHKSVSWYQQVLGQGPQFIFQYYEKEERGRGNFPDRFSARQFPNYSSELNVNALLLGDSALYLCASSLPGGKETQYFGPGTRLLVL.

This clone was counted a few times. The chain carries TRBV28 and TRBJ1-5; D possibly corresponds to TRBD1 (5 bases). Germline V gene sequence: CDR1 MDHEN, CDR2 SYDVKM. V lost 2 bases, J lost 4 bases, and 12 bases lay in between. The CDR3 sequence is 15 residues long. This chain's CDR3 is CASSLTRVANQPQHF. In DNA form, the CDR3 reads TGTGCCAGCAGTTTAACCAGGGTGGCGAATCAGCCCCAGCATTTT.

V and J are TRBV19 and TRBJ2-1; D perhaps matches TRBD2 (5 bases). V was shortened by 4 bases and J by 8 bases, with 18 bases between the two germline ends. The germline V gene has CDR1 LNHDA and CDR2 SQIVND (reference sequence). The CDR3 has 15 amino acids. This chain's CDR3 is CASSTELVSWDEQFF. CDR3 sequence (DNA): TGTGCCAGTAGTACCGAACTAGTTTCCTGGGATGAGCAGTTCTTC.

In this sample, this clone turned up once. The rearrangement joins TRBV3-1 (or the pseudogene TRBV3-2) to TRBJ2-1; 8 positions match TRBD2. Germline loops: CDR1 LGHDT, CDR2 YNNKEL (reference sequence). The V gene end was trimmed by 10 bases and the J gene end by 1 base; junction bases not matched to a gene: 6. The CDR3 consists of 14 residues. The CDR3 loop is CATIGGASYNEQFF. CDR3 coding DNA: TGTGCCACTATCGGGGGGGCTTCCTACAATGAGCAGTTCTTC.

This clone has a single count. CDR3 DNA: TGTGCCAGCAGTAGCGGCCCATACGAGCAGTACTTC. This sequence encodes CASSSGPYEQYF. This chain joins TRBV28 and TRBJ2-7; a possible D gene is TRBD2 (5 bases). The CDR3 is made up of 12 amino acids. V was cut by 5 bases and J by 4 bases, with 9 bases left in between. Germline CDR1 reads MDHEN; CDR2 reads SYDVKM.

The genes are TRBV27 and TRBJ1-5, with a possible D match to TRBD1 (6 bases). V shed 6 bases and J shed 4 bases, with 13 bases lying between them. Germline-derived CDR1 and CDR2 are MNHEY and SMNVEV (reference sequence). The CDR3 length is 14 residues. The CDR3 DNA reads TGTGCCAGCAGGTCCCTCAGGGGTAATCAGCCCCAGCATTTT. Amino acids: CASRSLRGNQPQHF.

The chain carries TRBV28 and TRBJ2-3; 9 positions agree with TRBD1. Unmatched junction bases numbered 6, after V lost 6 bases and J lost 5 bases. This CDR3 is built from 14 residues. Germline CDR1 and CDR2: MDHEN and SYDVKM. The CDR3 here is CASRKTGGVDTQYF. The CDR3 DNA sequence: TGTGCCAGCAGGAAGACAGGGGGGGTAGATACGCAGTATTTT.

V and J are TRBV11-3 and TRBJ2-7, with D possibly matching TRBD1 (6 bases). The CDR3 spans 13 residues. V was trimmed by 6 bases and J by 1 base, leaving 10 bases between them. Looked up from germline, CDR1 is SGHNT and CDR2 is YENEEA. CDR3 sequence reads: CASRSGTSYEQYF. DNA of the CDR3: TGTGCCAGCAGGTCCGGGACATCCTACGAGCAGTACTTC.

The CDR3 bases are TGTGCCAGCAGTTTGAGTGGGGCCAACGTCCTGACTTTC. Its protein product is CASSLSGANVLTF. The chain employs TRBV28 and TRBJ2-6; D is ambiguous. In germline, CDR1 is MDHEN, CDR2 SYDVKM. The CDR3 is made up of 13 amino acids. Trimming left V 3 bases short and J 3 bases short, with 3 bases between.

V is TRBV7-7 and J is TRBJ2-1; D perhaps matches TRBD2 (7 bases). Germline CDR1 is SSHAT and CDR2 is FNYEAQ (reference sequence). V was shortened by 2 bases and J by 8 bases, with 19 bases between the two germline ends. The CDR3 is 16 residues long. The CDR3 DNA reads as TGTGCCAGCAGCTTATGGGGGGGGCATCCGGGGGATGAGCAGTTCTTC. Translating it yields CASSLWGGHPGDEQFF.

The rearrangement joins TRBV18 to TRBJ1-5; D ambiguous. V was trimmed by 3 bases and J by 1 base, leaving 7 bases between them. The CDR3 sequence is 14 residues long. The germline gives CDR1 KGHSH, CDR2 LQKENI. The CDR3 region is CASSPQASNQPQHF. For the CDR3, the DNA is TGTGCCAGCTCACCGCAGGCCAGCAATCAGCCCCAGCATTTT.

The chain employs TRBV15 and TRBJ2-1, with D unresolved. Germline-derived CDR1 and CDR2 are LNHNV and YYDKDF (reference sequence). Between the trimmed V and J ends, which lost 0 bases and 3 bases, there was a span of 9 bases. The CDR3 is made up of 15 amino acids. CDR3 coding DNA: TGTGCCACCAGCAGAGATAAACAGATCTACAATGAGCAGTTCTTC. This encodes CATSRDKQIYNEQFF.

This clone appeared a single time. The CDR3 loop is CASSPGLTMGYTF. The CDR3 nucleotides are TGTGCCAGCTCACCGGGTCTAACTATGGGCTACACCTTC. The rearrangement uses TRBV12-3 or TRBV12-4 and TRBJ1-2; D remains ambiguous. Trimming removed 8 bases at V and 8 bases at J, with 18 bases between. The CDR3 runs to 13 residues.

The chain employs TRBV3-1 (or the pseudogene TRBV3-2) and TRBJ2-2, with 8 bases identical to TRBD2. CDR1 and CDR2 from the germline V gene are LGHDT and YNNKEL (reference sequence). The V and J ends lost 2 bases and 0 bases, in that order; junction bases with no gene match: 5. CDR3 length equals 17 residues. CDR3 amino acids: CASSQWKAGANTGELFF. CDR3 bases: TGTGCCAGCAGCCAATGGAAAGCGGGGGCGAACACCGGGGAGCTGTTTTTT.

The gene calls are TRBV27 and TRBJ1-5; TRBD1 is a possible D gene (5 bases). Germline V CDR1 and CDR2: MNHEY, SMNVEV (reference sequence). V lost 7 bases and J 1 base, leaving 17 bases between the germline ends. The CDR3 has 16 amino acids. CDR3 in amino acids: CASNSAGTRSNQPQHF. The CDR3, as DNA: TGTGCCAGCAATTCTGCGGGGACCCGCAGCAATCAGCCCCAGCATTTT.

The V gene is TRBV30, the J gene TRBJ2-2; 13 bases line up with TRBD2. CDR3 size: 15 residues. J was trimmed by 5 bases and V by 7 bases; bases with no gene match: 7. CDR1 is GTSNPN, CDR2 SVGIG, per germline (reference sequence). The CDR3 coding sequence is TGTGCCTTAAGGACTAGCGGGAGTGGGACCGGGGAGCTGTTTTTT. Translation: CALRTSGSGTGELFF.

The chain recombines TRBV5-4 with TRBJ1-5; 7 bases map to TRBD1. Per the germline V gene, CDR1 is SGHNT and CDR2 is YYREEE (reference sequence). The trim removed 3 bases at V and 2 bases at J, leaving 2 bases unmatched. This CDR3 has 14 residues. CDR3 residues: CASSSDRGNQPQHF. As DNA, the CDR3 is TGTGCCAGCAGCTCAGACAGGGGCAATCAGCCCCAGCATTTT.